The 8 T cell receptor beta chains presented below share a single source sample, sequenced in a study of blood T cell repertoires in COVID-19. Here immunoSEQ multiplex PCR was the method, and the copy in TCRdb shows in-frame clones only, minus some. The table has 75,000 to 100,000 clones, approximately 86% seen once. Sequencing input: peripheral blood. These receptors came from a man older than 75 with acute or convalescent COVID-19.

The chain has TRBV7-2 and TRBJ2-1, with 10 bases identical to TRBD2. The V segment lost 3 bases and the J segment 6 bases; nucleotides outside the gene matches: 5. The germline gives CDR1 SGHTA, CDR2 FQGNSA. The length of the CDR3 is 15 residues. DNA for the CDR3: TGTGCCAGCAGCTTGGGGGCTAGCGGGAGCAATGAGCAGTTCTTC. Translated: CASSLGASGSNEQFF. Filled out from reference TRBV7-2 and TRBJ2-1, the complete variable domain reads GAGVSQSPSNKVTEKGKDVELRCDPISGHTALYWYRQSLGQGLEFLIYFQGNSAPDKSGLPSDRFSAERTGGSVSTLTIQRTQQEDSAVYLCASSLGASGSNEQFFGPGTRLTVL.

The chain joins TRBV7-2 to TRBJ1-1; D is ambiguous. V was cut by 1 base and J by 1 base, with 10 bases left in between. The CDR3 is 15 residues long. Per the germline V gene, CDR1 is SGHTA and CDR2 is FQGNSA. The CDR3 nucleotides read TGTGCCAGCAGCTTAGTTTCGGGTCGGAACACTGAAGCTTTCTTT. Its translation: CASSLVSGRNTEAFF.

V usage is TRBV15 and J usage is TRBJ2-1; 13 nucleotides match TRBD2. This CDR3 comprises 16 residues. The germline gives CDR1 LNHNV, CDR2 YYDKDF (reference sequence). The junction had 4 bases not matched to a gene; V was cut back by 0 bases and J by 8 bases. CDR3 loop: CATSRDRTSGGDEQFF. Written as DNA, the CDR3 is TGTGCCACCAGCAGAGATAGAACTAGCGGGGGGGATGAGCAGTTCTTC. Supplemented by reference TRBV15 and TRBJ2-1, the full variable domain reads DAMVIQNPRYQVTQFGKPVTLSCSQTLNHNVMYWYQQKSSQAPKLLFHYYDKDFNNEADTPDNFQSRRPNTSFCFLDIRSPGLGDTAMYLCATSRDRTSGGDEQFFGPGTRLTVL.

V is TRBV28 and J is TRBJ1-6; a weak D match, TRBD1 (5 bases). CDR3 length equals 16 residues. Germline values: CDR1 MDHEN, CDR2 SYDVKM. V was trimmed by 6 bases and J by 5 bases, leaving 17 bases between them. The CDR3 region has the DNA TGTGCCAGCAGCCAGAGTGGGGGGTCGGATAATTCACCCCTCCACTTT. It specifies CASSQSGGSDNSPLHF.

This chain uses TRBV10-3 with TRBJ1-1; 7 positions match TRBD1. V lost 3 bases to trimming and J lost 4 bases; unmatched junction nucleotides: 5. CDR3 length equals 14 residues. Germline-derived CDR1 and CDR2 are ENHRY and SYGVKD. The CDR3 loop is CAISDGAGGTEAFF. CDR3 DNA: TGTGCCATCAGTGACGGCGCAGGGGGCACTGAAGCTTTCTTT.

The V gene is TRBV15, the J gene TRBJ2-1; TRBD1 is a possible D gene (7 bases). CDR3 length equals 14 residues. Germline V lookup: CDR1 LNHNV, CDR2 YYDKDF (reference sequence). V gave up 8 bases and J gave up 3 bases, with 14 bases separating them. In DNA, the CDR3 is TGTGCCACCCTTGGCGGGACAGACTACAATGAGCAGTTCTTC. Protein: CATLGGTDYNEQFF.

The V call is TRBV28, the J call TRBJ2-7; 8 bases fit TRBD1. The V segment lost 10 bases and the J segment 2 bases; nucleotides outside the gene matches: 4. Germline V gives CDR1 MDHEN, CDR2 SYDVKM. The CDR3 is made up of 12 amino acids. CDR3 nucleotide sequence: TGTGCCACCAGGGGGCTCGCCTACGAGCAGTACTTC. Its translation: CATRGLAYEQYF.

This sequence joins TRBV29-1 and TRBJ2-3; maybe TRBD2 (6 bases). In germline, CDR1 is SQVTM, CDR2 ANQGSEA. V was pared by 4 bases and J by 4 bases, with 18 bases between. The length of the CDR3 is 15 residues. CDR3 in amino acids: CSVAFGSSRADTQYF. The CDR3 DNA is TGCAGCGTTGCATTCGGGAGTTCTCGGGCAGATACGCAGTATTTT.